Below are 18 T cell receptor beta chains sequenced from a single sample in a study of T cell responses to AZD1222 COVID-19 vaccine. Generated by immunoSEQ multiplex PCR, the TCRdb table keeps only in-frame clones and is missing some. The table lists around 180,000 clones, over 75% of them singletons. The input for sequencing was peripheral blood, taken on day 0 of AZD1222 vaccination. These TCRs come from an adult in good health.

The CDR3 DNA follows: TGTGCCAGCAGCCCTTCAGGGACGGCCGTGGGAGAGACCCAGTACTTC. This encodes CASSPSGTAVGETQYF. V gene TRBV7-3 combines with J gene TRBJ2-5; D is tentatively TRBD1 or TRBD2 (5 bases each). Germline-derived CDR1 and CDR2 are SGHTA and FQGTGA. CDR3 length: 16 amino acids. Deletions cut 5 bases from V and 4 bases from J, with 20 bases between.

V is TRBV7-8 and J is TRBJ1-1; D is perhaps TRBD1 (5 bases). V shed 3 bases and J shed 4 bases, with 12 bases lying between them. Per germline, CDR1 SGHVS and CDR2 FQNEAQ. CDR3 length equals 14 residues. DNA for the CDR3: TGTGCCAGCAGCTTGGGCGGGGCGGTCACTGAAGCTTTCTTT. It yields the protein CASSLGGAVTEAFF.

The chain uses TRBV7-9 and TRBJ2-3; TRBD2 aligns across 9 bases. The CDR3 is 16 amino acids. Trimming at V came to 6 bases and at J to 4 bases, leaving 11 bases not matched to a gene. Germline V gene data show CDR1 as SEHNR and CDR2 as FQNEAQ (reference sequence). CDR3: CASRKPPERGADTQYF. CDR3 bases: TGTGCCAGCAGAAAACCCCCCGAGCGGGGGGCAGATACGCAGTATTTT.

The chain combines TRBV4-3 with TRBJ1-2; 7 bases match TRBD1. The germline gives CDR1 LGHNA, CDR2 YSLEER. The CDR3 has 13 amino acids. V trimming: 1 base; J trimming: 10 bases; junction bases outside the gene matches: 6. For the CDR3, the DNA is TGCGCCAGCAGCCAAGGCACAGGGGTCGACTACACCTTC. Amino acid sequence: CASSQGTGVDYTF.

This rearrangement joins TRBV29-1 to TRBJ2-7; weak D call: TRBD2 (5 bases). The CDR3 runs 16 residues. Germline CDR1 SQVTM, CDR2 ANQGSEA. V shed 7 bases and J shed 0 bases, with 22 bases lying between them. The CDR3 is CSALSGREGPSYEQYF. CDR3 nucleotides: TGCAGCGCCCTGAGCGGTCGGGAAGGGCCCTCCTACGAGCAGTACTTC.

This chain connects TRBV7-3 to TRBJ2-1, with no clear D. Trimming shortened V by 5 bases and J by 5 bases, and 13 bases separated the two germline ends. The CDR3 runs 14 residues. Germline lookup yields CDR1 SGHTA and CDR2 FQGTGA. Written as DNA, the CDR3 is TGTGCCAGCAGCCCAAGCCGGGCCGACAATGAGCAGTTCTTC. Protein sequence: CASSPSRADNEQFF.

This chain links TRBV6-2 or TRBV6-3 with TRBJ2-7; D unresolved. The germline V and J ends were trimmed by 0 bases and 2 bases, with 8 bases remaining between them. Germline V CDR1 and CDR2: MNHEY, SVGEGT. The CDR3 runs 14 residues. CDR3 coding DNA: TGTGCCAGCAGTTACTCGGGCGGTACCTACGAGCAGTACTTC. It specifies CASSYSGGTYEQYF.

V is TRBV5-1 and J is TRBJ2-3, with 7 bases aligning to TRBD2. The length of the CDR3 is 16 residues. V gave up 0 bases and J gave up 3 bases; unmatched junction bases: 7. CDR1 and CDR2 from the germline V gene are SGHRS and YFSETQ. The CDR3 is CASSLGRGMKTDTQYF. CDR3 DNA: TGCGCCAGCAGCTTGGGGCGGGGGATGAAGACAGATACGCAGTATTTT.

The rearrangement joins TRBV9 to TRBJ2-7; TRBD1 or TRBD2 may be the D gene (5 bases each). The CDR3 extends over 15 amino acids. The germline CDR1 and CDR2 sequences are SGDLS and YYNGEE. With 7 bases removed from V and 2 bases from J, the gap between germline ends came to 19 bases. CDR3 DNA: TGTGCCAGCGGGGTCCGGGGCCATCGTACCTACGAGCAGTACTTC. This translates into CASGVRGHRTYEQYF.

The V call is TRBV3-1 (or the pseudogene TRBV3-2), the J call TRBJ1-2; a weak D match, TRBD1 (6 bases). Trimming pared 0 bases from V and 7 bases from J, leaving 12 bases between. The CDR3 consists of 14 residues. Per germline, CDR1 LGHDT and CDR2 YNNKEL (reference sequence). CDR3 DNA sequence: TGTGCCAGCAGCCAAGATTCCGGGGGCGGTGGCTACACCTTC. Its protein is CASSQDSGGGGYTF.

This clone occurred once. The CDR3 sequence is CASSTRDRGYTEAFF. DNA for the CDR3: TGTGCCAGCAGTACCCGGGACAGGGGTTACACTGAAGCTTTCTTT. The V call is TRBV27, the J call TRBJ1-1; the match to TRBD1 covers 10 bases. Germline loops: CDR1 MNHEY, CDR2 SMNVEV (reference sequence). Trimming removed 5 bases from V and 3 bases from J; junction bases left unmatched: 6. The CDR3 consists of 15 residues.

This chain links TRBV11-2 with TRBJ2-7, with D unclear. The CDR3 contains 14 residues. Trimming took off 3 bases at V and 1 base at J, with 10 bases between the two ends. Per the germline V gene, CDR1 is SGHAT and CDR2 is FQNNGV. CDR3 coding DNA: TGTGCCAGCAGCTTGGCCTTTCGTTCCTACGAGCAGTACTTC. The encoded protein is CASSLAFRSYEQYF.

The chain joins TRBV6-2 or TRBV6-3 to TRBJ2-6, with D uncertain. This CDR3 contains 14 residues. CDR1 MNHEY and CDR2 SVGEGT come from the germline V gene. Trimming stripped 4 bases from V and 2 bases from J, with 6 bases between. The CDR3 loop is CASSLSPGANVLTF. The CDR3 DNA sequence: TGTGCCAGCAGTTTGTCCCCTGGGGCCAACGTCCTGACTTTC.

The J gene is TRBJ1-2, the V gene TRBV19, with 7 bases matching TRBD1. The ends lost 4 bases at V and 8 bases at J; junction bases unmatched: 7. CDR3 size: 13 residues. CDR1 and CDR2 from the germline V gene are LNHDA and SQIVND (reference sequence). This CDR3 is CASSNTGAGGYTF. The CDR3 bases are TGTGCCAGTAGTAATACAGGGGCGGGAGGCTACACCTTC.

In the case of this clone: Other DNA variants within this sample encode the same CDR3. V is TRBV19 and J is TRBJ1-3, with TRBD1 matching 9 bases. The germline V gene encodes CDR1 LNHDA and CDR2 SQIVND (reference sequence). This CDR3 is built from 16 residues. V shed 4 bases, J shed 0 bases, and the junction held 4 bases outside the gene matches. The CDR3 region has the DNA TGTGCCAGTAGTACCGACAGGGGGAGCTCTGGAAACACCATATATTTT. Translating it yields CASSTDRGSSGNTIYF.

The CDR3, as DNA: TGTGCCAGCAGCTTAACAGCGGGCCAAGAGACCCAGTACTTC. Its protein is CASSLTAGQETQYF. J is TRBJ2-5 and V is TRBV7-8; D is possibly TRBD2 (6 bases). There are 14 residues in the CDR3. The V gene's germline CDR1 is SGHVS and CDR2 FQNEAQ. Trimming removed 2 bases at V and 1 base at J, with 8 bases between.

The chain carries TRBV5-4 and TRBJ2-3; the D is unclear. The CDR3 covers 14 residues. Germline CDR1 reads SGHNT; CDR2 reads YYREEE (reference sequence). V was trimmed by 4 bases and J by 0 bases, leaving 9 bases between them. CDR3 sequence: CASSAPFSTDTQYF. The CDR3 DNA reads as TGTGCCAGCAGCGCTCCCTTCAGCACAGATACGCAGTATTTT.

The CDR3 sequence is CASSQGQGETQYF. The CDR3 DNA follows: TGTGCCAGCAGTCAGGGTCAGGGGGAGACCCAGTACTTC. The V and J genes are TRBV7-3 and TRBJ2-5, with a weak D call TRBD1 (6 bases). The germline V and J ends were trimmed by 6 bases and 5 bases, with 13 bases remaining between them. This CDR3 spans 13 amino acids. Germline-derived CDR1 and CDR2 are SGHTA and FQGTGA.